A selection of T cell receptor beta chains follows, all from one sample in a study of blood T cell repertoires in COVID-19. The data were produced by immunoSEQ multiplex PCR, yet TCRdb's version contains in-frame clones alone and is incomplete. The sample yields some 120,000 clones, around 89% seen once. The specimen was peripheral blood. All receptors come from a human donor in a cohort sampled during active COVID-19. The CDR3 runs from the conserved cysteine through the conserved F or W. A D gene is named only where the DNA matches it firmly. Clone size is stated in some rows and not others, as once, few, many or a class when expanded.

abundance,d_gene,j_gene,v_gene,CDR3nt,CDR3aa
NA,TRBD1,TRBJ1-4,TRBV6-5,TGTGCCGGTATGGGACAGAAAAATGAAAAACTGTTTTTT,CAGMGQKNEKLFF
few,TRBD1,TRBJ1-1,TRBV12-5,TGTGCTAGTGGTTTGGCCACAGGGGGGAACACTGAAGCTTTCTTT,CASGLATGGNTEAFF
NA,NA,TRBJ2-3,TRBV24-1,TGTGCCACCAGTGACTACAGGTGGGCAGATACGCAGTATTTT,CATSDYRWADTQYF
once,TRBD2,TRBJ2-7,TRBV6-6,TGTGCCAGCAACCGACTAGCGGGAGTGAGGGAGCAGTACTTC,CASNRLAGVREQYF
NA,TRBD1,TRBJ2-7,TRBV11-2,TGTGCCAGCAGCCAATTCTTAGGGGGCGCCTACGAGCAGTACTTC,CASSQFLGGAYEQYF
NA,NA,TRBJ1-2,TRBV14,TGTGCCAGCAGCCTGGTCTCGGGGGGTTCGTTGGGCTACACCTTC,CASSLVSGGSLGYTF
NA,TRBD2,TRBJ2-5,TRBV13,TGTGCCAGCAGCTTAGAGGGTAGCGGGGAGGGCCAAGAGACCCAGTACTTC,CASSLEGSGEGQETQYF
NA,NA,TRBJ1-2,TRBV7-2,TGTGCCAGCAGTAAAATTAGAGGGTCGAACTATGGCTACACCTTC,CASSKIRGSNYGYTF
NA,TRBD1,TRBJ1-6,TRBV4-1,TGCGCCAGCAGCCAAGAAAACACACGGGACAGGGCTAATTCACCCCTCCACTTT,CASSQENTRDRANSPLHF
NA,NA,TRBJ1-4,TRBV19,TGTGCCAGTAGAGAACCTGCCCCAGGGACTAATGAAAAACTGTTTTTT,CASREPAPGTNEKLFF
once,TRBD1,TRBJ1-4,TRBV9,TGTGCCAGCAGCAACGGACAGGGGATCAGTGAAAAACTGTTTTTT,CASSNGQGISEKLFF
NA,NA,TRBJ2-7,TRBV7-9,TGTGCCAGCAGCTCAAATCTGGAGGGACTCGTCTACGAGCAGTACTTC,CASSSNLEGLVYEQYF
NA,TRBD1,TRBJ2-1,TRBV14,TGTGCCAGCAGCCAAGATTTAATCAGGGACAGGGTTCGTTACAATGAGCAGTTCTTC,CASSQDLIRDRVRYNEQFF
NA,TRBD1,TRBJ2-7,TRBV27,TGTGCCAGCAGTCCCAGTGGACAGGAGAGTTCCTACGAGCAGTACTTC,CASSPSGQESSYEQYF
NA,NA,TRBJ2-1,TRBV11-3,TGTGCCAGCAGCTTTGGAAGGAGCGGGTACAATGAGCAGTTCTTC,CASSFGRSGYNEQFF
few,TRBD1,TRBJ1-3,TRBV19,TGTGCCAGTAGTATTGCGGGGCTACTAGGGACAGTCTCTGGAAACACCATATATTTT,CASSIAGLLGTVSGNTIYF
NA,NA,TRBJ2-7,TRBV5-1,TGCGCCAGCAGCTTGGGTGGGGGGGAGCAGTACTTC,CASSLGGGEQYF
NA,NA,TRBJ2-2,TRBV5-5,TGTGCCAGCAGCCCAAGGGCGGGGTACACCGGGGAGCTGTTTTTT,CASSPRAGYTGELFF
NA,NA,TRBJ2-3,TRBV3-1/TRBV3-2,TGTGCCAGCAGCCTCCTAGGGCAGGGGGGAACAGATACGCAGTATTTT,CASSLLGQGGTDTQYF
once,TRBD2,TRBJ2-7,TRBV2,TGTGCCAGCAGGGCGGGAGTTAGGACCTACGAGCAGTACTTC,CASRAGVRTYEQYF
NA,TRBD2,TRBJ2-1,TRBV6-1,TGTGCCAGCAGTGGCTCCGGGACTAGCGGGAGGATCTACAATGAGCAGTTCTTC,CASSGSGTSGRIYNEQFF
NA,NA,TRBJ1-1,TRBV29-1,TGCAGCGTTGGATCACAGGACAGGAACACTGAAGCTTTCTTT,CSVGSQDRNTEAFF
NA,NA,TRBJ1-2,TRBV5-1,TGCGCCAGCAGCCACGGAGCGGCCGGCTACACCTTC,CASSHGAAGYTF
few,NA,TRBJ2-7,TRBV4-2,TGTGCCAGCAGCCAAGACGAATCCCCGAGGCCCTACGAGCAGTACTTC,CASSQDESPRPYEQYF
once,NA,TRBJ2-5,TRBV25-1,TGTGCCAGCAGTGAAATTGGGTTGGGGCCCGAGACCCAGTACTTC,CASSEIGLGPETQYF
NA,TRBD1,TRBJ1-2,TRBV29-1,TGCAGCGTTCTGGGACAGGAAAACTATGGCTACACCTTC,CSVLGQENYGYTF
NA,NA,TRBJ2-3,TRBV24-1,TGTGCCACCAGCGACAACAGGGCAGGTTCAGATACGCAGTATTTT,CATSDNRAGSDTQYF
once,NA,TRBJ1-5,TRBV15,TGTGCCACCAGCGAATTAAGCGGGGGCGAGCCCCAGCATTTT,CATSELSGGEPQHF
once,TRBD2,TRBJ2-1,TRBV3-1/TRBV3-2,TGTGCCAGCAGCCGGGGACTAGAGGGTCTCAATGAGCAGTTCTTC,CASSRGLEGLNEQFF
once,NA,TRBJ1-2,TRBV11-2,TGTGCCAGCAGCATCACAGGGAATAGTGGCTACACCTTC,CASSITGNSGYTF
NA,TRBD1,TRBJ2-7,TRBV5-1,TGCGCCAGCAGCTCGGGGGACAGGGAGTACGAGCAGTACTTC,CASSSGDREYEQYF
NA,TRBD2,TRBJ2-7,TRBV4-1,TGCGCCCGCAGCCGACCGCGTGGTAGCGGGAGAGGCGAGCAGTACTTC,CARSRPRGSGRGEQYF
NA,NA,TRBJ2-3,TRBV18,TGTGCCAGCTCTTCTAGCACAGATACGCAGTATTTT,CASSSSTDTQYF
NA,NA,TRBJ2-5,TRBV11-2,TGTGCCAGCAGCCCAATCGGACGGGGAGAGACCCAGTACTTC,CASSPIGRGETQYF
NA,NA,TRBJ1-1,TRBV5-1,TGCGCCAGCAGCTTCCGAGCCGATCTGAACACTGAAGCTTTCTTT,CASSFRADLNTEAFF
NA,NA,TRBJ1-5,TRBV6-5,TGTGCCAGCAGCCCACAAAGGGGAAGCTGGCAGCCCCAGCATTTT,CASSPQRGSWQPQHF
NA,NA,TRBJ2-3,TRBV2,TGTGCCAGCACTTACAGCGGAGATACGCAGTATTTT,CASTYSGDTQYF
NA,TRBD2,TRBJ2-3,TRBV11-2,TGTGCCAGCAGCAGACTAGCGGGGACTACCACAGATACGCAGTATTTT,CASSRLAGTTTDTQYF
NA,NA,TRBJ2-1,TRBV19,TGTGCCAGTAGTATACTTTATTACAATGAGCAGTTCTTC,CASSILYYNEQFF